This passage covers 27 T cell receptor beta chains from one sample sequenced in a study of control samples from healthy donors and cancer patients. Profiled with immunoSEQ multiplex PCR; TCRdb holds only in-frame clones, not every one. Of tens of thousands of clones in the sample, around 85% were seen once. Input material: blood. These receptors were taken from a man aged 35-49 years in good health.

The CDR3 loop is CATSDATSGDGNEQFF. DNA of the CDR3: TGTGCCACCAGTGATGCAACTAGCGGGGACGGCAATGAGCAGTTCTTC. The V gene is TRBV24-1, the J gene TRBJ2-1, with 10 bases that match TRBD2. The CDR3 contains 16 residues. Trimming removed 3 bases from V and 6 bases from J; junction bases left unmatched: 7. Germline V gene data show CDR1 as KGHDR and CDR2 as SFDVKD.

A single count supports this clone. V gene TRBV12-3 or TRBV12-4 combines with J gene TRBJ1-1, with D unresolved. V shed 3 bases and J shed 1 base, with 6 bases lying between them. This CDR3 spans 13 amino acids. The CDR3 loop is CASSFAGNTEAFF. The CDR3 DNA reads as TGTGCCAGCAGTTTCGCTGGGAACACTGAAGCTTTCTTT.

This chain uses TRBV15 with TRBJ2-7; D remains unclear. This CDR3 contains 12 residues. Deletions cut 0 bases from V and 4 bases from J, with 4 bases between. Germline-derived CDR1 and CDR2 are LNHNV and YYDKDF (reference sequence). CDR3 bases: TGTGCCACCAGCAGAGAGGGGTACGAGCAGTACTTC. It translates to CATSREGYEQYF.

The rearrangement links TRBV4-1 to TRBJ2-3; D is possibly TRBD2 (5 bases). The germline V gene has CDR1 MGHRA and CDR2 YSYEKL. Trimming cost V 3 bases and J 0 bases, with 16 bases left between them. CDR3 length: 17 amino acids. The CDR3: CASSQDKAVPSTDTQYF. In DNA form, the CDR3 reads TGCGCCAGCAGCCAGGATAAAGCGGTACCTAGCACAGATACGCAGTATTTT.

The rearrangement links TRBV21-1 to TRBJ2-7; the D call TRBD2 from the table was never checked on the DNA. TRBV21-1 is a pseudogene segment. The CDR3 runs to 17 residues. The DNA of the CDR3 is TGTGCCAGCAGCAAATTTGATGGGACTAGCGGCACCTACGAGCAGTACTTC. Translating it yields CASSKFDGTSGTYEQYF.

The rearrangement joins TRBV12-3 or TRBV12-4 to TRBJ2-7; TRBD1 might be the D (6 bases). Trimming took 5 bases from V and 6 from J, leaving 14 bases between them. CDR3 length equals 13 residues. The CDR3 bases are TGTGCCAGCAGTAGGACAGTTTCAGGCGAGCAGTACTTC. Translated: CASSRTVSGEQYF.

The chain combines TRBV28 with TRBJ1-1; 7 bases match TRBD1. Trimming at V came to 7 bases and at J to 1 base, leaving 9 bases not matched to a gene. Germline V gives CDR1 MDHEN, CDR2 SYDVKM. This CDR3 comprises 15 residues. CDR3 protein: CASTHTYRGNTEAFF. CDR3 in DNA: TGTGCCAGCACCCACACCTACAGGGGGAACACTGAAGCTTTCTTT.

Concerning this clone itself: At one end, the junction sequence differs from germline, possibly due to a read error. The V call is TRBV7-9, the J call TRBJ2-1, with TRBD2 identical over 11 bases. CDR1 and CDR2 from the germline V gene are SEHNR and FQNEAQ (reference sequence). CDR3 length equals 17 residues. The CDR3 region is CASSLAGTSGSYNEQFF. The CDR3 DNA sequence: TGTGCCAGCAGCCTAGCCGGGACTAGCGGCTCCTACAATGAGCAGTTCTTC.

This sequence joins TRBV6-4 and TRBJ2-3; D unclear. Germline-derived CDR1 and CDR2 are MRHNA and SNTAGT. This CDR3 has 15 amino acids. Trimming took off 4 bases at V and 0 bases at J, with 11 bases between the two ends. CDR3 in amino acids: CASSVGSHSTDTQYF. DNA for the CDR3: TGTGCCAGCAGTGTTGGGTCGCATAGCACAGATACGCAGTATTTT.

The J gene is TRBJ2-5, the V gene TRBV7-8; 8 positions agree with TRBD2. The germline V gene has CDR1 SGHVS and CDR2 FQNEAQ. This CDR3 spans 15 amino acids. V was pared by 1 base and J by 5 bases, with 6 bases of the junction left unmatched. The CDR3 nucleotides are TGTGCCAGCAGCTTAGTACTATCTAGCGGGGAGACCCAGTACTTC. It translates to CASSLVLSSGETQYF.

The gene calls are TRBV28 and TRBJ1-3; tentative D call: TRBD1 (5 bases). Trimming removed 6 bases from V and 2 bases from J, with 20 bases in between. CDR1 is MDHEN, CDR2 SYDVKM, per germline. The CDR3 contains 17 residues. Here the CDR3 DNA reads TGTGCCAGCAGCAACTCCATTGGGGACCGCACTGGAAACACCATATATTTT. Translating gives CASSNSIGDRTGNTIYF.

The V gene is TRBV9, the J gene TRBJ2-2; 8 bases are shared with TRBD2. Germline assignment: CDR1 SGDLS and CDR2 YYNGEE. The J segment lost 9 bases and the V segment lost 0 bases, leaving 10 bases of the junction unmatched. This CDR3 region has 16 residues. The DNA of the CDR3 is TGTGCCAGCAGCGTAGAGGGACTAGACCCCCCCAGGGAGCTGTTTTTT. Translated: CASSVEGLDPPRELFF.

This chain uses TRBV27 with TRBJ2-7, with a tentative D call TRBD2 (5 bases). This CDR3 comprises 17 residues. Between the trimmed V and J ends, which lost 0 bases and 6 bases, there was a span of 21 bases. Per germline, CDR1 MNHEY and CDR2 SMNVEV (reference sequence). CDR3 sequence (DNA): TGTGCCAGCAGTTTATCTGGATCAACCGTACTAGTTTCCGAGCAGTACTTC. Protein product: CASSLSGSTVLVSEQYF.

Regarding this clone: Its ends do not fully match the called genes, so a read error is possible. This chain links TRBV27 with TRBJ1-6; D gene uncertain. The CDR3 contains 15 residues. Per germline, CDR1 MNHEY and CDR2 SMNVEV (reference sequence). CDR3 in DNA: TGTGCCAGCAGACTCGGAGGCCTATATAATTCACTCCTCCACTTT. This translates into CASRLGGLYNSLLHF.

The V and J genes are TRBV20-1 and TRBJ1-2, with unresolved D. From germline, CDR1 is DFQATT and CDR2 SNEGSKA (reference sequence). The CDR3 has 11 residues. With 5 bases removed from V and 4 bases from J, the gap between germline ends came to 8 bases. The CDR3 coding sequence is TGCAGTGCTCCCCATCCCTATGGCTACACCTTC. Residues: CSAPHPYGYTF.

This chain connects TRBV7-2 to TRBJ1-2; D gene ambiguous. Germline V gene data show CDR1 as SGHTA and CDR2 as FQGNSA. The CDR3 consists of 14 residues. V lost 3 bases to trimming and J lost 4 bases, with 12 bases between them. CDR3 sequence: CASSFDANSYGYTF. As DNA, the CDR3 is TGTGCCAGCAGCTTCGACGCTAACAGCTATGGCTACACCTTC.

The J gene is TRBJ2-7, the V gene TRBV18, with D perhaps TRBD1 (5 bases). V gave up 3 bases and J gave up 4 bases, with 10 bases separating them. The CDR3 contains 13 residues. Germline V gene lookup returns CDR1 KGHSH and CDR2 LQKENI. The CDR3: CASSPDRPYEQYF. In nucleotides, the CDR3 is TGTGCCAGCTCACCCGACAGACCGTACGAGCAGTACTTC.

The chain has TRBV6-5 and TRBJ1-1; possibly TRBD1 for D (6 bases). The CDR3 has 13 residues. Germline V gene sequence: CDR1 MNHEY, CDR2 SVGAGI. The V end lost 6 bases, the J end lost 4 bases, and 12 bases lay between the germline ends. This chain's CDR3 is CASRPQGGTEAFF. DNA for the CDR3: TGTGCCAGCAGGCCACAGGGAGGCACTGAAGCTTTCTTT.

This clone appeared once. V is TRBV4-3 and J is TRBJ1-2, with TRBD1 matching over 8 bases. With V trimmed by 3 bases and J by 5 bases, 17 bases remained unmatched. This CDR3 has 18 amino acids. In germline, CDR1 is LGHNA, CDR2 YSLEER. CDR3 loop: CASSQGTGPRGAGYGYTF. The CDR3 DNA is TGCGCCAGCAGCCAGGGGACAGGCCCTCGAGGGGCGGGGTATGGCTACACCTTC.

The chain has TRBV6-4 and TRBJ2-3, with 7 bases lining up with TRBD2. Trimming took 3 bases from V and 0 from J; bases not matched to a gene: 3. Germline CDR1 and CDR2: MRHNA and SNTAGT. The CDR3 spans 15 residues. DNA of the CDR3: TGTGCCAGCAGTGAAGGTAGCGGGAGCACAGATACGCAGTATTTT. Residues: CASSEGSGSTDTQYF.

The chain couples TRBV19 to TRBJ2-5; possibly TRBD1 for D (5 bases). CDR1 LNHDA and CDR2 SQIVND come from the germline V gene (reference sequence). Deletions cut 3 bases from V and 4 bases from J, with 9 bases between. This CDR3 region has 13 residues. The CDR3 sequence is CASSIKGPETQYF. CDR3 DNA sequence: TGTGCCAGTAGTATTAAGGGGCCAGAGACCCAGTACTTC.

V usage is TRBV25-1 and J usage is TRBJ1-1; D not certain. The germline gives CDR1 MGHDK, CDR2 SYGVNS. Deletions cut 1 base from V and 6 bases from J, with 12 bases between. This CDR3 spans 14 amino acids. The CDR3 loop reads CASSESLRMAEAFF. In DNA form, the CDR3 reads TGTGCCAGCAGTGAATCCCTCCGGATGGCTGAAGCTTTCTTT.

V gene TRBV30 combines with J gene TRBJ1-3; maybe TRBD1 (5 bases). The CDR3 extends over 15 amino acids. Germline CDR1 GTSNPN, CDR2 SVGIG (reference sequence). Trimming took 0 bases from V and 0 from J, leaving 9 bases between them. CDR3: CAWSVGVASGNTIYF. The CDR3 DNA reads TGTGCCTGGAGTGTAGGGGTCGCCTCTGGAAACACCATATATTTT.

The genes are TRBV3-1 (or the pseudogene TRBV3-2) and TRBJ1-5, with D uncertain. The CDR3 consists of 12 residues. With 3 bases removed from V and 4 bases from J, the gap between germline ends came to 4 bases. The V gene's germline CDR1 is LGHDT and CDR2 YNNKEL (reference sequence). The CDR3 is CASSQKNQPQHF. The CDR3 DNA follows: TGTGCCAGCAGCCAGAAAAATCAGCCCCAGCATTTT.

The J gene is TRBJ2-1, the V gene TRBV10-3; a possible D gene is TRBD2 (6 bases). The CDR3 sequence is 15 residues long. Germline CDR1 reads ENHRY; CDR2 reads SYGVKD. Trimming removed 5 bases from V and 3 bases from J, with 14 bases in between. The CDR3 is CAISSTQGLYNEQFF. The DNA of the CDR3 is TGTGCCATCAGTTCGACGCAGGGACTCTACAATGAGCAGTTCTTC.

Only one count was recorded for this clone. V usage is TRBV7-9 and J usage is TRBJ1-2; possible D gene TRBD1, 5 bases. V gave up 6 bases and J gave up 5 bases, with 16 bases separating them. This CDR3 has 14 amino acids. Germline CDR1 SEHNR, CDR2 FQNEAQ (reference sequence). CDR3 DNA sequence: TGTGCCAGCAGAGGGGAGGGCGGACGATATGGCTACACCTTC. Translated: CASRGEGGRYGYTF.

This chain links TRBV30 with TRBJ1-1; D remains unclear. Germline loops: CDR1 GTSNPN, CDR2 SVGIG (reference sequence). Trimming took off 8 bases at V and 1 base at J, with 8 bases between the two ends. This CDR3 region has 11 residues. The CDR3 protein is CAGTENTEAFF. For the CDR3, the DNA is TGTGCCGGCACAGAGAACACTGAAGCTTTCTTT.